The rows below give T cell receptor beta chains drawn from one sample of a study of T cell responses to AZD1222 COVID-19 vaccine. This table comes from immunoSEQ multiplex PCR, and its TCRdb copy is limited to in-frame clones, with some not included. The sample carries under 150,000 clones, approximately 91% recorded once. The source material was peripheral blood, sampled on day 0 of AZD1222 vaccination. The receptors derive from an adult in good health. Both conserved end residues are part of each CDR3. A D gene is named only where the DNA matches it firmly. Only some rows state a clone size, as once, few, many or a class for expanded clones.

>-|TRBD1|TRBJ2-2|TRBV5-1
TGCGCCAGCAGCCCTCAGGGGGAGATTCACGGGGAGCTGTTTTTT
CASSPQGEIHGELFF
>-|-|TRBJ1-1|TRBV7-9
TGTGCCAGCAGCATTACACGTAACACTGAAGCTTTCTTT
CASSITRNTEAFF
>-|-|TRBJ1-2|TRBV9
TGTGCCAGCAGCTCACATGACAGGAGCTATAACTATGGCTACACCTTC
CASSSHDRSYNYGYTF
>-|-|TRBJ1-5|TRBV7-2
TGTGCCAGCAGCTTACTTGGGTTAGCGCAGCCCCAGCATTTT
CASSLLGLAQPQHF
>-|-|TRBJ2-1|TRBV7-3
TGTGCCAGCAGCTTATACGGGGGGCCCTACAATGAGCAGTTCTTC
CASSLYGGPYNEQFF
>-|-|TRBJ1-5|TRBV5-6
TGTGCCAGCAGCCCCTCCGGGGGGCGGGGAGGCAATCAGCCCCAGCATTTT
CASSPSGGRGGNQPQHF
>-|-|TRBJ1-5|TRBV27
TGTGCCAGCACCCTTTCGAGAGCCACAATTGAGGTCGAGGGCAATCAGCCCCAGCATTTT
CASTLSRATIEVEGNQPQHF
>once|-|TRBJ2-2|TRBV6-2/TRBV6-3
TGTGCCAGCAGTTTTCCAGGGGAGCTGTTTTTT
CASSFPGELFF
>-|TRBD1|TRBJ2-4|TRBV6-2/TRBV6-3
TGTGCCAGCAGTGCACCGGGACAGGGGAACATTCAGTACTTC
CASSAPGQGNIQYF
>few|-|TRBJ1-2|TRBV27
TGTGCCAGCAGTTCACTTAGCTATGGCTACACCTTC
CASSSLSYGYTF
>-|-|TRBJ2-2|TRBV2
TGTGCCAGCAGTGAATCGAGATCGAACACCGGGGAGCTGTTTTTT
CASSESRSNTGELFF
>-|-|TRBJ1-4|TRBV12-3/TRBV12-4
TGTGCCAGTACGAACCGGGATAATGAAAAACTGTTTTTT
CASTNRDNEKLFF
>-|TRBD1|TRBJ1-2|TRBV27
TGTGCCAGCAGGGCGCCGGGACAGGGGGATGGCTACACCTTC
CASRAPGQGDGYTF
>-|-|TRBJ1-2|TRBV12-5
TGTGCTAGTGGTCCAGTCTTTGGGGGAGAATATGGCTACACCTTC
CASGPVFGGEYGYTF
>-|-|TRBJ1-2|TRBV4-3
TGCGCCAGCAGCCCAGACGCGGGACGCAACTATGGCTACACCTTC
CASSPDAGRNYGYTF
>-|-|TRBJ1-2|TRBV19
TGTGCCAGTAGTATTAAGTCCCTCCCTCAGGGACTCTATGGCTACACCTTC
CASSIKSLPQGLYGYTF
>-|-|TRBJ1-1|TRBV30
TGTGCCTGGAGTACCGGGGTCACTGAAGCTTTCTTT
CAWSTGVTEAFF
>-|-|TRBJ2-1|TRBV4-3
TGCGCCAGCAGCCAAGATAGCGGAGAGTACAATGAGCAGTTCTTC
CASSQDSGEYNEQFF
>-|-|TRBJ1-1|TRBV19
TGTGCCAGTAGCCCGGGGGAAATGAACACTGAAGCTTTCTTT
CASSPGEMNTEAFF
>-|TRBD1|TRBJ1-2|TRBV7-3
TGTGCCAGCAGCTCGGGGACAGGGACCTATGGCTACACCTTC
CASSSGTGTYGYTF
>-|TRBD2|TRBJ2-1|TRBV6-4
TGTGCCAGCAGTGGATCTAGCGGGGCACACAATGAGCAGTTCTTC
CASSGSSGAHNEQFF
>-|TRBD1|TRBJ1-2|TRBV5-1
TGCGCCAGCAGCTTACCGGGACAGCCGGTCAACTATGGCTACACCTTC
CASSLPGQPVNYGYTF
>-|TRBD1|TRBJ1-6|TRBV16
TGTGCCAGCAGCCCAAACAGGGGACACAATTCACCCCTCCACTTT
CASSPNRGHNSPLHF
>-|TRBD1|TRBJ1-2|TRBV5-8
TGTGCCAGCAGCTTGGGGGGGACAGGGGTGAGCTACACCTTC
CASSLGGTGVSYTF
>-|-|TRBJ2-7|TRBV7-9
TGTGCCAGCAGCTTAGTCGGCAGTGGCTACGAGCAGTACTTC
CASSLVGSGYEQYF
>once|-|TRBJ1-1|TRBV12-3/TRBV12-4
TGTGCCAGCAGTTTAACAGGGAGGGCTGAAGCTTTCTTT
CASSLTGRAEAFF
>-|-|TRBJ1-1|TRBV5-6
TGTGCCAGCAGCTGGCCGGGGAACACTGAAGCTTTCTTT
CASSWPGNTEAFF
>-|TRBD1|TRBJ1-3|TRBV3-1/TRBV3-2
TGTGCCAGCAGCCCAAGGGACAGGGGTGGAAACACCATATATTTT
CASSPRDRGGNTIYF
>once|TRBD1|TRBJ1-5|TRBV7-9
TGTGCCAGCAGCGAGTTCACCGGGACAGGGGTTCAGCCCCAGCATTTT
CASSEFTGTGVQPQHF
>-|-|TRBJ1-2|TRBV3-1/TRBV3-2
TGTGCCAGCAGTGCGGACCCGGACGGTGCTGGCTATGGCTACACCTTC
CASSADPDGAGYGYTF
>-|-|TRBJ2-5|TRBV12-5
TGTGCTAGTGGACAGGGATCGGATAGAGAGACCCAGTACTTC
CASGQGSDRETQYF
>-|-|TRBJ2-7|TRBV7-3
TGTGCCAGCAGCTTAATGGGGCAGTACTTC
CASSLMGQYF
>-|-|TRBJ2-3|TRBV5-1
TGCGCCAGCAGCTTGGTAGCGGCTAGCACAGATACGCAGTATTTT
CASSLVAASTDTQYF
>-|-|TRBJ1-5|TRBV6-5
TGTGCCAGCATGCGAGATCAGCCCCAGCATTTT
CASMRDQPQHF
>-|TRBD1|TRBJ1-5|TRBV28
TGTGCCAGCAGTTGGGCGCGGGACAGGGGGCGGCAGCCCCAGCATTTT
CASSWARDRGRQPQHF
>-|-|TRBJ2-7|TRBV6-1
TGTGCCAGCGCCGCAGGGGTTGGGGCCTACGAGCAGTACTTC
CASAAGVGAYEQYF
>-|-|TRBJ1-5|TRBV14
TGTGCCAGCAGCCAAGGTTATAATCAGCCCCAGCATTTT
CASSQGYNQPQHF
>-|TRBD1|TRBJ2-7|TRBV27
TGTGCCAGCAGCGGACAGGGATTCCACGAGCAGTACTTC
CASSGQGFHEQYF
>-|TRBD2|TRBJ2-1|TRBV28
TGTGCCAGCAGTCGACTAGCGGGAGTTTGGGATGAGCAGTTCTTC
CASSRLAGVWDEQFF
>-|TRBD1|TRBJ2-7|TRBV24-1
TGTGCCACCAGTGACGATTCCGGGACAGCCTACGAGCAGTACTTC
CATSDDSGTAYEQYF
>-|-|TRBJ2-7|TRBV20-1
TGCAGTGCTTCCCCGACCTACGAGCAGTACTTC
CSASPTYEQYF
>-|-|TRBJ2-1|TRBV2
TGTGCCAGCAGTGCGGGGGACCGCAGAAACAATGAGCAGTTCTTC
CASSAGDRRNNEQFF
>-|-|TRBJ2-7|TRBV19
TGTGCCAGTAGTATAGCTAGCGTTTCCTACGAGCAGTACTTC
CASSIASVSYEQYF
>once|-|TRBJ2-1|TRBV28
TGTGCCAGCAGTTTTTTTGAGCAGTTCTTC
CASSFFEQFF
>-|-|TRBJ1-5|TRBV2
TGTGCCAGCGCCGGGGAGACAGACAATCAGCCCCAGCATTTT
CASAGETDNQPQHF
>-|-|TRBJ2-7|TRBV6-2/TRBV6-3
TGTGCCAGCAGTTACCTGACTAGCTACGAGCAGTACTTC
CASSYLTSYEQYF
>-|TRBD1|TRBJ1-2|TRBV5-1
TGCGCCAGCAGCGCAGCCGGGACAGGGAATAGCTATGGCTACACCTTC
CASSAAGTGNSYGYTF
>once|-|TRBJ1-2|TRBV20-1
TGCAGTACGGGACTAAACTATGGCTACACCTTC
CSTGLNYGYTF
>-|TRBD1|TRBJ1-3|TRBV28
TGTGCCAGCCTTCGGCGGACAGGGGGGATGGACACCATATATTTT
CASLRRTGGMDTIYF
>-|-|TRBJ2-1|TRBV7-2
TGTGCCAGCACCCCTATGGGGAACTCCTACAATGAGCAGTTCTTC
CASTPMGNSYNEQFF
>once|TRBD1|TRBJ1-2|TRBV27
TGTGCCAGCAGTTGGGACAGGTCGAACTATGGCTACACCTTC
CASSWDRSNYGYTF
>once|TRBD1|TRBJ1-5|TRBV30
TGTGCCTGGAGTGTATCCAGGGGGTTAAATCAGCCCCAGCATTTT
CAWSVSRGLNQPQHF
>-|TRBD1|TRBJ2-3|TRBV28
TGTGCCAGCAGTTTACAGGGGGCTAGCACAGATACGCAGTATTTT
CASSLQGASTDTQYF
>-|TRBD1|TRBJ1-2|TRBV9
TGTGCCAGCGAGACCAGGGGGGGTGATGGCTACACCTTC
CASETRGGDGYTF
>-|-|TRBJ1-2|TRBV5-6
TGTGCCAGCAGCTTCCTGAGTGGCTACACCTTC
CASSFLSGYTF